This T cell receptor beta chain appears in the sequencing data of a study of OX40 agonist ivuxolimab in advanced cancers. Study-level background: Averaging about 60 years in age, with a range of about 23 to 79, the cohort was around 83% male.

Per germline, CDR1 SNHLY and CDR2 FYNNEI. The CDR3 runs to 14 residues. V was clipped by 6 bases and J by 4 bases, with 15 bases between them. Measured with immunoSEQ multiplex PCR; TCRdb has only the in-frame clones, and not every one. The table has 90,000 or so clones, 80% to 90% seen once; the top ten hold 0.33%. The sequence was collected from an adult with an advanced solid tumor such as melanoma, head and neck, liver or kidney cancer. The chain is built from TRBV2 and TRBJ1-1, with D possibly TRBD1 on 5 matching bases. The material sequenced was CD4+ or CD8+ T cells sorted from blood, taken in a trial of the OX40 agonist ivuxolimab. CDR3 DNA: TGTGCCAGCAGGACGGGGGGGGAGGTCACTGAAGCTTTCTTT. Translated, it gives CASRTGGEVTEAFF.